Listed here are 20 T cell receptor beta chains from one sample, sequenced in a study of identifying expanded T cells in peripheral blood. This table comes from immunoSEQ multiplex PCR, and its TCRdb copy is limited to in-frame clones, with some not included. The sample yields approximately 100,000 clones, roughly 90% seen once. The specimen sequenced was blood. Receptor source: a person between 18 and 70 years old in good health.

The chain is built from TRBV27 and TRBJ2-7; a weak D match, TRBD2 (6 bases). The CDR3 consists of 12 residues. The V and J ends lost 6 bases and 6 bases respectively, with 12 bases between them. CDR1 is MNHEY, CDR2 SMNVEV, per germline (reference sequence). The CDR3 nucleotides are TGTGCCAGCAGGCGCGGGGTGACCGAGCAGTACTTC. This encodes CASRRGVTEQYF.

This rearrangement joins TRBV14 to TRBJ2-1; D tentatively reads TRBD1 or TRBD2 (5 bases each). The CDR3 consists of 13 residues. V was cut by 0 bases and J by 12 bases, with 12 bases left in between. Germline V gene lookup returns CDR1 SGHDN and CDR2 FVKESK. CDR3 loop: CASSQERGNSQFF. The CDR3, as DNA: TGTGCCAGCAGCCAAGAACGGGGCAATTCGCAGTTCTTC.

This rearrangement joins TRBV11-3 to TRBJ2-7; D might be TRBD1 or TRBD2, each matching 5 bases. This CDR3 comprises 13 residues. Trimming shortened V by 0 bases and J by 7 bases, and 10 bases separated the two germline ends. CDR1 is SGHNT, CDR2 YENEEA, per germline. The CDR3 DNA follows: TGTGCCAGCAGCTTAGAGCCTGAGGGGGAGCAGTACTTC. It is translated as CASSLEPEGEQYF.

This chain uses TRBV29-1 with TRBJ1-2; D possibly corresponds to TRBD1 (5 bases). The CDR3 contains 15 residues. V dropped 7 bases and J dropped 5 bases, with 23 bases sitting between them. Germline-derived CDR1 and CDR2 are SQVTM and ANQGSEA. CDR3 nucleotide sequence: TGCAGCGCCGAAAAAGTCGGGGCTAGACTGTATGGCTACACCTTC. Translated: CSAEKVGARLYGYTF.

This clone was seen a single time. The chain couples TRBV5-6 to TRBJ1-3; 10 bases are a match to TRBD1. The CDR3 has 16 residues. V lost 3 bases and J lost 3; bases outside the gene matches: 6. Germline CDR1 reads SGHDT; CDR2 reads YYEEEE. The chain's CDR3 is CASSSDRGSHGNTIYF. The CDR3 DNA is TGTGCCAGCAGCTCGGACAGGGGGTCGCATGGAAACACCATATATTTT.

This clone was detected only a few times. CDR3 region: CASSVEHPSSGNTIYF. In DNA, the CDR3 is TGTGCCAGCAGTGTTGAACACCCAAGCTCTGGAAACACCATATATTTT. The J gene is TRBJ1-3, the V gene TRBV2, with no clear D. The germline V and J ends were trimmed by 4 bases and 0 bases, with 13 bases remaining between them. The CDR3 runs 16 residues. Germline-derived CDR1 and CDR2 are SNHLY and FYNNEI.

The V and J genes are TRBV2 and TRBJ1-2; 7 positions match TRBD1. Per germline, CDR1 SNHLY and CDR2 FYNNEI. The length of the CDR3 is 14 residues. The J segment lost 5 bases and the V segment lost 6 bases, leaving 9 bases of the junction unmatched. CDR3: CASSYGEGQYGYTF. The CDR3 DNA follows: TGTGCCAGCAGCTACGGGGAGGGACAGTATGGCTACACCTTC.

The rearrangement uses TRBV14 and TRBJ2-5; D may match TRBD1 or TRBD2 (5 bases each). This CDR3 spans 13 amino acids. Germline-derived CDR1 and CDR2 are SGHDN and FVKESK. Deletions cut 4 bases from V and 5 bases from J, with 11 bases between. CDR3: CASSPGARETQYF. The CDR3 nucleotides are TGTGCCAGCAGCCCCGGGGCGCGGGAGACCCAGTACTTC.

The chain carries TRBV28 and TRBJ1-1, with no clear D. This CDR3 is built from 14 residues. Germline CDR1 MDHEN, CDR2 SYDVKM. The ends were cut back, 6 bases at V and 0 bases at J, with 11 bases in the middle. Here the CDR3 DNA reads TGTGCCAGCAGCTTACCTTCGGTGAACACTGAAGCTTTCTTT. Its protein is CASSLPSVNTEAFF. The whole variable domain, remainder taken from reference TRBV28 and TRBJ1-1, is DVKVTQSSRYLVKRTGEKVFLECVQDMDHENMFWYRQDPGLGLRLIYFSYDVKMKEKGDIPEGYSVSREKKERFSLILESASTNQTSMYLCASSLPSVNTEAFFGQGTRLTVV.

This clone occurred a few times. The V and J genes are TRBV4-1 and TRBJ1-1; no clear D. The CDR3 totals 16 residues. V dropped 4 bases and J dropped 3 bases, with 18 bases sitting between them. Germline V CDR1 and CDR2: MGHRA, YSYEKL. The CDR3 sequence: CASSPARGSVYTEAFF. Here the CDR3 DNA reads TGCGCCAGCAGCCCCGCTCGGGGATCGGTCTACACTGAAGCTTTCTTT.

This chain connects TRBV5-4 to TRBJ2-5; D tentatively fits TRBD1 or TRBD2 (5 bases each). Germline V gives CDR1 SGHNT, CDR2 YYREEE (reference sequence). Trimming took off 6 bases at V and 2 bases at J, with 11 bases between the two ends. The CDR3 has 13 residues. CDR3 residues: CASTPGSQETQYF. CDR3 DNA sequence: TGTGCCAGCACCCCAGGGAGTCAAGAGACCCAGTACTTC.

This chain joins TRBV11-2 and TRBJ2-3; no clear D. V was cut by 4 bases and J by 3 bases, with 5 bases left in between. The CDR3 spans 12 residues. From germline, CDR1 is SGHAT and CDR2 FQNNGV. CDR3 DNA: TGTGCCAGCAGCTACACAACAGATACGCAGTATTTT. Its protein is CASSYTTDTQYF.

The table lists this clone with a count of one. The rearrangement uses TRBV29-1 and TRBJ2-2, with D perhaps assigned TRBD1 or TRBD2 (7 bases each). Trimming took 4 bases from V and 5 from J, leaving 23 bases between them. The CDR3 covers 17 residues. CDR1 SQVTM and CDR2 ANQGSEA come from the germline V gene. CDR3: CSVGWDREGAPTGELFF. The CDR3 coding sequence is TGCAGCGTTGGGTGGGATAGGGAGGGGGCCCCAACCGGGGAGCTGTTTTTT.

The rearrangement links TRBV4-1 to TRBJ1-5; a possible D gene is TRBD1 (5 bases). The germline V gene encodes CDR1 MGHRA and CDR2 YSYEKL. The CDR3 loop spans 16 amino acids. Between the trimmed V and J ends, which lost 0 bases and 3 bases, there was a span of 12 bases. The CDR3 sequence is CASSQEVRDHNQPQHF. Here the CDR3 DNA reads TGCGCCAGCAGCCAAGAGGTCCGGGACCACAATCAGCCCCAGCATTTT.

The chain recombines TRBV5-6 with TRBJ2-2; the D is unclear. CDR3 length: 14 amino acids. CDR1 and CDR2 from the germline V gene are SGHDT and YYEEEE. The V end was cut by 4 bases, the J end by 0 bases, with 7 bases between. CDR3: CASSDIANTGELFF. The CDR3 nucleotides are TGTGCCAGCAGCGACATCGCGAACACCGGGGAGCTGTTTTTT.

The rearrangement joins TRBV29-1 to TRBJ1-1; D is unclear. V lost 1 base and J 8 bases, leaving 20 bases between the germline ends. CDR3 size: 15 residues. From germline, CDR1 is SQVTM and CDR2 ANQGSEA. CDR3: CSVEGPYSRQTEAFF. CDR3 DNA: TGCAGCGTTGAAGGGCCTTATTCGCGGCAAACCGAAGCTTTCTTT.

J is TRBJ2-5 and V is TRBV11-2; D gene ambiguous. Trimming cost V 0 bases and J 3 bases, with 14 bases left between them. The CDR3 is made up of 16 amino acids. CDR1 and CDR2 (germline): SGHAT, FQNNGV. The CDR3: CASSLELPSPEETQYF. The CDR3 bases are TGTGCCAGCAGCTTAGAGCTACCGAGCCCAGAAGAGACCCAGTACTTC.

The V call is TRBV7-8, the J call TRBJ1-1, with a tentative D call TRBD1 (6 bases). Germline CDR1 reads SGHVS; CDR2 reads FQNEAQ. CDR3 size: 18 residues. V was trimmed by 1 base and J by 5 bases, leaving 23 bases between them. CDR3: CASSLGYTVQGSGTEAFF. CDR3 DNA: TGTGCCAGCAGCTTAGGGTATACGGTTCAGGGGTCGGGGACTGAAGCTTTCTTT.

The V gene is TRBV6-5, the J gene TRBJ1-2; D not certain. Germline values: CDR1 MNHEY, CDR2 SVGAGI. The CDR3 has 14 residues. V was pared by 2 bases and J by 7 bases, with 14 bases between. The CDR3 protein is CASSYGSGLAGYTF. The CDR3 region has the DNA TGTGCCAGCAGTTACGGATCCGGGTTGGCTGGCTACACCTTC.

The table lists this clone with a count of one. The chain is built from TRBV27 and TRBJ2-7, with D perhaps matching TRBD1 or TRBD2 (6 bases each). Germline lookup yields CDR1 MNHEY and CDR2 SMNVEV (reference sequence). The CDR3 contains 14 residues. The V and J ends lost 8 bases and 6 bases respectively, with 20 bases between them. This CDR3 is CASWTMGGPGEQYF. In DNA, the CDR3 is TGTGCCAGCTGGACAATGGGGGGCCCCGGCGAGCAGTACTTC.